The 7 T cell receptor beta chains given below trace back to one sample, sequenced in a study of blood T cell repertoires in COVID-19. The assay was immunoSEQ multiplex PCR, and TCRdb's table has in-frame clones only and misses some. The sample holds more than 350,000 clones; roughly nine tenths are singletons and the top ten take 0.95% to 1.1%. Sequenced sample: PBMCs or T cells enriched from blood (not recorded which). These receptor sequences come from a man aged 18-30 years who had recovered from COVID-19.

This rearrangement joins TRBV12-3 or TRBV12-4 to TRBJ2-7, with 7 bases identical to TRBD1. J gave up 2 bases and V 6 bases, and 4 bases lay outside the gene matches. This CDR3 has 13 amino acids. Written as DNA, the CDR3 is TGTGCCAGCAGGCTGACAGGGACCTACGAGCAGTACTTC. Translated: CASRLTGTYEQYF.

This chain uses TRBV28 with TRBJ1-4; D ambiguous. CDR3 length: 14 amino acids. Germline values: CDR1 MDHEN, CDR2 SYDVKM. Trimming shortened V by 2 bases and J by 5 bases, and 9 bases separated the two germline ends. In DNA, the CDR3 is TGTGCCAGCAGTTTAGAGGCGATAAATGAAAAACTGTTTTTT. Its protein is CASSLEAINEKLFF.

This clone was seen just once. The chain links TRBV10-2 to TRBJ1-2; D unresolved. Germline assignment: CDR1 WSHSY and CDR2 SAAADI. V dropped 3 bases and J dropped 2 bases, with 13 bases sitting between them. The CDR3 runs 15 residues. This CDR3 is CASSDTFSGNYGYTF. In nucleotides, the CDR3 is TGCGCCAGCAGTGATACTTTCTCGGGAAACTATGGCTACACCTTC.

This chain's CDR3 is CASRPGQGNTEAFF. CDR3 in DNA: TGTGCCAGCAGGCCGGGACAGGGGAACACTGAAGCTTTCTTT. V gene TRBV28 combines with J gene TRBJ1-1; 9 bases map to TRBD1. V was pared by 6 bases and J by 1 base, with 3 bases of the junction left unmatched. There are 14 residues in the CDR3. Germline V gene lookup returns CDR1 MDHEN and CDR2 SYDVKM.

This chain links TRBV10-3 with TRBJ2-7, with TRBD1 identical over 11 bases. This CDR3 is built from 15 residues. V shed 9 bases, J shed 5 bases, and the junction held 12 bases outside the gene matches. Germline CDR1 reads ENHRY; CDR2 reads SYGVKD. DNA for the CDR3: TGTGCCATTGAGATGGGACAGGGGGAATCGGACGAGCAGTACTTC. Translated, it gives CAIEMGQGESDEQYF.

J is TRBJ2-3 and V is TRBV9; TRBD2 matches at 10 bases. Germline V gives CDR1 SGDLS, CDR2 YYNGEE. The CDR3 sequence is 17 residues long. Trimming took 3 bases from V and 4 from J; bases not matched to a gene: 11. The CDR3 reads CASSERGLAGAADTQYF. CDR3 sequence (DNA): TGTGCCAGCAGCGAGAGGGGGCTAGCGGGAGCCGCAGATACGCAGTATTTT.

V is TRBV7-8 and J is TRBJ2-5; D perhaps matches TRBD1 (6 bases). Trimming stripped 7 bases from V and 7 bases from J, with 19 bases between. Germline V gene lookup returns CDR1 SGHVS and CDR2 FQNEAQ. This CDR3 comprises 14 residues. CDR3 region: CASTSGAVEGTQYF. The CDR3 region has the DNA TGTGCCAGCACCTCAGGGGCGGTCGAAGGGACCCAGTACTTC.